This T cell receptor beta chain was observed in a study of T cells in Graves' hyperthyroidism and ophthalmopathy. Study-wide results and caveats: Most clonotypes expanded in the thyroid (above 0.001) were also present in blood.

The sample holds many counts of this clonotype. Its specificity is not known. V shed 5 bases, J shed 3 bases, and the junction held 7 bases outside the gene matches. Per germline, CDR1 LGHDT and CDR2 YNNKEL (reference sequence). This CDR3 spans 15 amino acids. Researchers amplified the TCR beta CDR3 regions from RNA transcripts. With the HTBI primer set, the TCR CDR3 went through a first round of RT-PCR. TCRdb re-analysed the multiplex PCR reads in MiXCR, keeping a single row per CDR3 protein. The sample shows roughly 250,000 distinct CDR3 sequences, 20% to 25% of them seen only once. In making diagnoses, clinical symptoms, serum thyroxine and TRAb, thyroid ultrasound and orbital computed tomography were all used.

The sample comprised blood. This chain joins TRBV3-1 and TRBJ2-5, with TRBD2 identical over 9 bases. This TCR was sampled from a man younger than 45 with Graves' ophthalmopathy. CDR3 sequence: CASSTTRTSEETQYF. The CDR3 bases are TGTGCCAGCAGCACTACTAGGACTAGCGAAGAGACCCAGTACTTC.